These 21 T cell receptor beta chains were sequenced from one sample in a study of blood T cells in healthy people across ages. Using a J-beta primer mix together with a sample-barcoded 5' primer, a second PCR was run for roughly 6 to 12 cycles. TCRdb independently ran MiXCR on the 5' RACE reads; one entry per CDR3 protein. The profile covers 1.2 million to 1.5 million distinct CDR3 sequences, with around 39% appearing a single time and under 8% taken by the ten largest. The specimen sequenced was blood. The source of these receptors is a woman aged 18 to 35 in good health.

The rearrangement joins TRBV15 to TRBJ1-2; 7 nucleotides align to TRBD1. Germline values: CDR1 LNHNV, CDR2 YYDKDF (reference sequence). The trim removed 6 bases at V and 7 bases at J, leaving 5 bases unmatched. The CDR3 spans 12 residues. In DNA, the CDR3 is TGTGCCACCAGAGAGGGGGCTGGTGGCTACACCTTC. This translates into CATREGAGGYTF.

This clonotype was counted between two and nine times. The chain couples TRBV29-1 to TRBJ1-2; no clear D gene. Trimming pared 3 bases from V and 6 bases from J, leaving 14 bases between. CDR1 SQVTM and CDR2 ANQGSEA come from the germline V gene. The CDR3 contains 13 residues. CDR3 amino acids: CSVDSVGTDGYTF. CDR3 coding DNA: TGCAGCGTTGATAGTGTGGGAACGGATGGCTACACCTTC.

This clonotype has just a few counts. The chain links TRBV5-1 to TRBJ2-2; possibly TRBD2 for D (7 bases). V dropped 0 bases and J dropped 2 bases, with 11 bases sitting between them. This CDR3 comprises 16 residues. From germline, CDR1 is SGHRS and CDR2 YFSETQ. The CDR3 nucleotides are TGCGCCAGCAGCTTGGATGCGGGGGCTAACACCGGGGAGCTGTTTTTT. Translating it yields CASSLDAGANTGELFF.

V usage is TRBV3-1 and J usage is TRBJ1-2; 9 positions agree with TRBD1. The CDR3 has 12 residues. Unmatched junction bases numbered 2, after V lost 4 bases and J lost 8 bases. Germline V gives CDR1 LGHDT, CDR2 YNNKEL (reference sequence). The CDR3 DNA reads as TGTGCCAGCAGCCGCGGGACAGGGGGCTACACCTTC. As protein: CASSRGTGGYTF.

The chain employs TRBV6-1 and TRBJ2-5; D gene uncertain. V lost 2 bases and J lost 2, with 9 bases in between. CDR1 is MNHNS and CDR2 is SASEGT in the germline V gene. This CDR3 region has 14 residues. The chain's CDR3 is CASSESSVQETQYF. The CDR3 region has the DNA TGTGCCAGCAGTGAATCCAGCGTTCAAGAGACCCAGTACTTC.

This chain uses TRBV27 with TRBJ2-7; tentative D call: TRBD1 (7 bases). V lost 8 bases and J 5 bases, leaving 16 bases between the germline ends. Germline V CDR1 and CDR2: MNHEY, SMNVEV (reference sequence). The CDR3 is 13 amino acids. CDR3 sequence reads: CASAVRGVNEQYF. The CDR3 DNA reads TGTGCCAGCGCTGTCAGGGGGGTTAACGAGCAGTACTTC.

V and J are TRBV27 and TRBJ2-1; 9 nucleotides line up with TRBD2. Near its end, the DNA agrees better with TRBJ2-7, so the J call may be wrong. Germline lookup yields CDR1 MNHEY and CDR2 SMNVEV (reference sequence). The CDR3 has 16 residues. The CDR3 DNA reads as TGTGCCAGCAGTATTTCCGGACTAGCGTCCTACAATGAGCAGTACTTC. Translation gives CASSISGLASYNEQYF.

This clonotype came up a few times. CDR3 coding DNA: TGTGCCAGCAGCTTTATTCCAGCTAGCACAGATACGCAGTATTTT. This codes for CASSFIPASTDTQYF. This rearrangement joins TRBV7-2 to TRBJ2-3; D remains ambiguous. This CDR3 has 15 residues. Germline CDR1 SGHTA, CDR2 FQGNSA. Between the trimmed V and J ends, which lost 3 bases and 0 bases, there was a span of 10 bases. The whole variable domain, remainder taken from reference TRBV7-2 and TRBJ2-3, is GAGVSQSPSNKVTEKGKDVELRCDPISGHTALYWYRQSLGQGLEFLIYFQGNSAPDKSGLPSDRFSAERTGGSVSTLTIQRTQQEDSAVYLCASSFIPASTDTQYFGPGTRLTVL.

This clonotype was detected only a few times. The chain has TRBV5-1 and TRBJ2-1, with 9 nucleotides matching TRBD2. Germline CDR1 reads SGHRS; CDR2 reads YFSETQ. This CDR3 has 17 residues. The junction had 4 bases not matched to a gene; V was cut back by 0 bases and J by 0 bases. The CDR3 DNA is TGCGCCAGCAGCTTGGGCGGGAGGGTCCTCTCCTACAATGAGCAGTTCTTC. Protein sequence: CASSLGGRVLSYNEQFF.

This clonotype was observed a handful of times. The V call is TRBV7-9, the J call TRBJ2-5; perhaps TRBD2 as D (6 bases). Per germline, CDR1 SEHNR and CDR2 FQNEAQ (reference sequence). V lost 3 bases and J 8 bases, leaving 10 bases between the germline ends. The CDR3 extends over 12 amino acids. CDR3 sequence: CASSFHAGTQYF. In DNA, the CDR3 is TGTGCCAGCAGCTTTCACGCGGGAACCCAGTACTTC. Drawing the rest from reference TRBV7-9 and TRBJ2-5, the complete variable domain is DTGVSQNPRHKITKRGQNVTFRCDPISEHNRLYWYRQTLGQGPEFLTYFQNEAQLEKSRLLSDRFSAERPKGSFSTLEIQRTEQGDSAMYLCASSFHAGTQYFGPGTRLLVL.

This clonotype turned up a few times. CDR3 loop: CSATDWFQETQYF. As DNA, the CDR3 is TGCAGTGCGACGGACTGGTTCCAAGAGACCCAGTACTTC. The V and J genes are TRBV20-1 and TRBJ2-5; tentatively, D is TRBD2 (5 bases). The CDR3 is 13 amino acids. V shed 6 bases and J shed 1 base, with 12 bases lying between them. Germline V gene sequence: CDR1 DFQATT, CDR2 SNEGSKA (reference sequence).

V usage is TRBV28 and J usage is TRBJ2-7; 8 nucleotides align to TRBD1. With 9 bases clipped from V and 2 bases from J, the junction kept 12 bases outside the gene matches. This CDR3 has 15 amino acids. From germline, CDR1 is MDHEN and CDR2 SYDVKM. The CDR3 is CASSEGDRPPYEQYF. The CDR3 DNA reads TGTGCCAGTTCCGAGGGGGACAGGCCCCCCTACGAGCAGTACTTC.

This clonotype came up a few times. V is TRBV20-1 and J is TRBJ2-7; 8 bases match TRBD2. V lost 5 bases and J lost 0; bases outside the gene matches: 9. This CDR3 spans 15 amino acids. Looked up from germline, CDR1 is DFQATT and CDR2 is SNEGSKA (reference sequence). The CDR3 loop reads CSAPRAGAGSYEQYF. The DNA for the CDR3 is TGCAGTGCTCCTAGAGCGGGAGCGGGCTCCTACGAGCAGTACTTC.

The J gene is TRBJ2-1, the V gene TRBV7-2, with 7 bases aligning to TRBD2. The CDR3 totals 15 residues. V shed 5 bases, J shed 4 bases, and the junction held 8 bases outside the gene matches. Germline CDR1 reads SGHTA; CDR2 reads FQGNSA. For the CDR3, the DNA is TGTGCCAGCAGCGCTTTGGGAGCGGGGTACAATGAGCAGTTCTTC. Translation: CASSALGAGYNEQFF.

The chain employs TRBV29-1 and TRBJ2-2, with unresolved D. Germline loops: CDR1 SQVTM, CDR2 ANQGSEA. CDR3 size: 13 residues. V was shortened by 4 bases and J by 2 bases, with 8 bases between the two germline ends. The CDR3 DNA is TGCAGCGTTGGGCATGGTAACACCGGGGAGCTGTTTTTT. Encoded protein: CSVGHGNTGELFF.

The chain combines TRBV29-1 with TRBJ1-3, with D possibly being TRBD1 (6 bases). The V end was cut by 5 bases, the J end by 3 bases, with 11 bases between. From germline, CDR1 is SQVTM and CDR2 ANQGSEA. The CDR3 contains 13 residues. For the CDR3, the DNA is TGCAGCGTTCCGGGGGCAGGTGGAAACACCATATATTTT. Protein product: CSVPGAGGNTIYF.

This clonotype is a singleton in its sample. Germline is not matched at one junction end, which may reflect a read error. CDR3 nucleotide sequence: TGTGCCAGCACCTTGGTGATATGGGACTATGGCTACACCTTC. Translating gives CASTLVIWDYGYTF. This chain links TRBV5-5 with TRBJ1-2; no reliable D call. Germline-derived CDR1 and CDR2 are SGHKS and YYEKEE (reference sequence). The CDR3 length is 14 residues.

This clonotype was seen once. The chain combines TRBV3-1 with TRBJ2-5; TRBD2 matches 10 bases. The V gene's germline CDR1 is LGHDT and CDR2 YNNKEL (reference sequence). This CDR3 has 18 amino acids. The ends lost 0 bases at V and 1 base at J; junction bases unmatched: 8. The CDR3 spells CASSQDIMLAGVQETQYF. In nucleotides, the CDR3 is TGTGCCAGCAGCCAAGATATTATGCTAGCGGGGGTCCAAGAGACCCAGTACTTC.

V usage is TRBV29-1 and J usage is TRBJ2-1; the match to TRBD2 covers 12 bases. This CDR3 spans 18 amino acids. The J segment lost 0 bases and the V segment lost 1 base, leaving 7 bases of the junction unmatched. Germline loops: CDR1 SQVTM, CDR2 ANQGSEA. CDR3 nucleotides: TGCAGCGTTGAAGGGCGGCCTAGCGGGGGGGGCTCCTACAATGAGCAGTTCTTC. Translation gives CSVEGRPSGGGSYNEQFF.

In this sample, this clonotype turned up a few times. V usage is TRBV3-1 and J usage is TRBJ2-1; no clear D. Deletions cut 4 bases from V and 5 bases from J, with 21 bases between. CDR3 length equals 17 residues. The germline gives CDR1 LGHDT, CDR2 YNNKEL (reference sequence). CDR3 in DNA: TGTGCCAGCAGCCCCCGACCCGGCAACCCACTTAACAATGAGCAGTTCTTC. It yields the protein CASSPRPGNPLNNEQFF.

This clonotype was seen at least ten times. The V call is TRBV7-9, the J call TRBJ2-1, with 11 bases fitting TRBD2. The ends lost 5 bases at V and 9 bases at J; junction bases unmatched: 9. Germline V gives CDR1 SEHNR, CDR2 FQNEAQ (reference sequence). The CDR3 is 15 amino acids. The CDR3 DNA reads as TGTGCCAGCAGCCCCGGGACTAGCGGAGGAAGTGAGCAGTTCTTC. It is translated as CASSPGTSGGSEQFF.